This TCR beta chain was found in a study of shared clonotypes between healthy human individuals. As for the study in general: Three CD4 naive, three CD4 memory, two CD8 naive and one CD8 memory plate were used per donor. Findings of the study overall: Relative to memory subsets, naive subsets generally showed larger estimated richness.

Naive CD8 cells lacked CD45RO, underwent positive selection for CCR7 and left out terminally differentiated effector memory CD45RA+ cells. The germline V and J ends were trimmed by 0 bases and 4 bases, with 12 bases remaining between them. The germline CDR1 and CDR2 sequences are GTSNPN and SVGIG (reference sequence). This CDR3 is built from 14 residues. On this clone itself: The target antigen is unknown.

Genomic DNA (from each subset) was split evenly across several immunoSEQ plates. Per sorted-subset replicate PCR, input was approximately 0.2 ug DNA, representing 30,000 to 35,000 T cell genomes. The repertoire was sequenced with immunoSEQ multiplex PCR; TCRdb's copy has only in-frame clones and lacks some. The sample carries about 2 million clones, about 95% recorded once. Sequenced: naive CD8+ T cells sorted from blood. The chain recombines TRBV30 with TRBJ1-2; D unclear. The receptor was isolated from a man between 18 and 35 years old in good health. CDR3 in DNA: TGTGCCTGGAGTGTAGAAGCGGCGAGCTATGGCTACACCTTC. Its translation: CAWSVEAASYGYTF. The whole variable domain, remainder taken from reference TRBV30 and TRBJ1-2, is SQTIHQWPATLVQPVGSPLSLECTVEGTSNPNLYWYRQAAGRGLQLLFYSVGIGQISSEVPQNLSASRPQDRQFILSSKKLLLSDSGFYLCAWSVEAASYGYTFGSGTRLTVV.